The present entry profiles one TCR beta chain with its context. Its antigen target is currently unknown. The input lacks base qualities; no much larger clone sits a single base away. TCRbeta CDR3 regions were sequenced with the immunoSEQ Assay. After extraction, genomic DNA underwent amplification by bias-controlled multiplex PCR, followed by high-throughput sequencing. For the original study's pipeline: To quantify the absolute abundance of each unique TCRbeta CDR3 region, sequences were collapsed and filtered. T cell fraction was estimated by normalizing TCRbeta template counts to usable DNA, with usable DNA measured through amplification of reference genes found in all nucleated cells. Repertoire TCRs were annotated as SARS-CoV-2-specific when V gene, CDR3 amino acid sequence and J gene were exactly matched to a known reactive TCR set. MIRA supplied the reference SARS-CoV-2 TCR set, which was filtered for enrichment in COVID-19-positive ImmuneCODE repertoires so that public or cross-reactive TCRs were removed. Using the MIRA antigens, annotated TCRs were further analysed by specific ORF or by position within an ORF. Depth was the summed frequency of annotated unique rearrangements, while breadth was defined as annotated unique rearrangements over total unique productive rearrangements. TCR breadth was compared between groups using two-sided Wilcoxon rank-sum tests. TCRdb holds this immuneACCESS table with in-frame rearrangements only. Some clones are missing; in checked studies, unresolved V genes explain under half, and the rest has no known cause. V and J calls and clone size come straight from that table; D and trimming were deduced from the DNA. The sample table records hundreds of thousands of clones; around 88% of these occur just once. The ten largest clones add up to around 5.3% of the sample.

The data were taken from a study of Ad26.COV2.S vaccination and SARS-CoV-2 variants (dated by TCRdb to the early 2020s). Study-wide context: Donors in the vaccine arm were drawn from COV1001, a multicentre, randomized, double-blind, placebo-controlled phase I-IIa trial testing Ad26.COV2.S in healthy adults. Dosing of Ad26.COV2.S was intramuscular, at either 5x10^10 or 1x10^11 viral particles, delivered as one shot or as two shots spaced 56 days apart. TCRbeta repertoire sequencing was used to assess the specificity and breadth of SARS-CoV-2-reactive T cell receptors after Ad26.COV2.S vaccination. Trial participants were randomized into five groups of five: low-dose or high-dose Ad26.COV2.S given once or twice, or placebo on both occasions. The TCR-sequenced set comprised about 32 samples: around 20 Ad26.COV2.S vaccine recipients, 5 placebo recipients and 8 SARS-CoV-2 convalescent individuals. Throughout the experiments and outcome assessment, investigators stayed blinded to trial group allocation.

Broader findings and caveats from the paper: The study lacked the statistical power to compare responses across vaccine doses or regimens. Substantial breadth of spike-specific CD8+ and CD4+ T cell responses was reported after vaccination. Higher spike-specific TCR breadth was observed in Ad26.COV2.S recipients than in placebo recipients (P = 0.0014). The authors noted that total T cell responses may have been underestimated by the TCR breadth and depth analyses. Vaccine and placebo recipients had comparable non-spike TCR breadth, which fits with the vaccine containing only spike.

The sample's treatment or condition label is to be understood as: roughly 20 received Ad26.COV2.S at low or high dose, single or two shots; roughly five received placebo; per-sample allocation not given. For vaccine and placebo recipients, repertoires were sequenced using samples collected on day 63 after the first injection. In Cohort 1b, roughly 25 adults aged 18-55 years were enrolled at a single site in Boston, USA, between 29 July and 7 August 2020. Ad26.COV2.S was a replication-incompetent adenovirus type 26 vector that expressed a prefusion-stabilized SARS-CoV-2 spike protein derived from the original Wuhan strain. V is trimmed back by 5 bases and J by 7 bases, and the junction contains 12 bases that no gene match accounts for. CDR1 SGHNT and CDR2 YENEEA are derived from the germline V gene. The CDR3 spans 16 residues, from the cysteine through the phenylalanine. Of all the DNA, just the CDR3 is kept, 48 bases in frame from base 1.

The source was peripheral blood, collected in a trial of Ad26.COV2.S vaccine versus placebo. This chain joins TRBV11-3 to TRBJ2-2; TRBD2 aligns with 8 central bases. The sequence was obtained from a person aged 18-60 years who received the Ad26.COV2.S COVID-19 vaccine or a placebo. The CDR3 reads as follows: CASSVGTTSEDGELFF. The nucleotide sequence is TGTGCCAGCAGCGTAGGGACGACTAGCGAGGACGGGGAGCTGTTTTTT.